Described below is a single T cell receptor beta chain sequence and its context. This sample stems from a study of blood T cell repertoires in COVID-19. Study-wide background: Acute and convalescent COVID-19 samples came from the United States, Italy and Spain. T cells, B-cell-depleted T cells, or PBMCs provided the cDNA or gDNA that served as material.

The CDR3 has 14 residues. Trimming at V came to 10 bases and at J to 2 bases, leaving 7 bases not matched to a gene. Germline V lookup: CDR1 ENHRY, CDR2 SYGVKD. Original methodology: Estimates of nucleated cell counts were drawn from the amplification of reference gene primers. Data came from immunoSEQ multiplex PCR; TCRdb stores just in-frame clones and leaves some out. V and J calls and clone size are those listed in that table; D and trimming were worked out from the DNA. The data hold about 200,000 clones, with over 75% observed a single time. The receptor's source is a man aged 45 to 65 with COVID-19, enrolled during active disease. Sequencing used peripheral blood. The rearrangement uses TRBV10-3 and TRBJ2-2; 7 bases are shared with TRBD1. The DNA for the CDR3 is TGTGCCACCGTCGACAGGGAAAACACCGGGGAGCTGTTTTTT. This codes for CATVDRENTGELFF.